This T cell receptor (beta chain) was sequenced for a study of graft-versus-host responses after intestinal transplantation (dated by TCRdb to 2020 to 2022). The study in broad terms: The transplants that recipients got were multivisceral, liver-intestinal, or isolated intestinal. A cohort of roughly 25 intestinal transplant recipients, including one retransplant, was enrolled, and a few patients lacking pretransplant specimens were excluded. Donor T cell macrochimerism was defined as a peak of at least 4% donor T cells among recipient peripheral blood mononuclear cells. After intestinal transplantation, graft-versus-host and host-versus-graft alloreactive T cell clones in the graft, circulation and bone marrow were tracked using bulk TCR-beta CDR3 sequencing. Rather than being sequenced by the commercial service, samples from three later patients were sequenced in-house on an Illumina MiSeq and processed with MiXCR. Anti-thymocyte globulin induction was given to all recipients, followed by maintenance tacrolimus and steroids for roughly 3 years. Alloreactive clones were identified by sequencing pre-transplant mixed lymphocyte reaction products and comparing them with unstimulated pre-transplant donor and recipient T cells. General conclusions and limits of the study: GvH clones turned up in recipient bone marrow, with some appearing earlier in ileal mucosa or blood, a pattern consistent with an intestinal mucosal origin. High GvH to HvG T cell clonal ratios were observed in the allografts of patients with donor T cell macrochimerism. Peak levels of circulating GvH clones were associated with declines in HvG clones early after transplant. The relatively low number and heterogeneity of intestinal transplant patients limited the conclusions.

Library preparation was by the immunoSEQ multiplex PCR assay. Adaptive Biotechnologies carried out high-throughput TCR-beta CDR3 sequencing of genomic DNA for most patients. As for the original processing: Adaptive's ImmunoSEQ software was the source of the TCR sequencing data for about 18 patients, while three other patients were processed with MiXCR and VDJtools. Because the origin of CDR3 nucleotide sequences shared between donor and recipient could not be assigned, those sequences were removed. To be classed as alloreactive, a clone needed at least 2-fold expansion over unstimulated cells and a minimum CFSE-low frequency of 0.002% (template counts) or 0.001% (read counts). A clone was considered mappable if detected in the sequenced pre-transplant spleen, lymph node, or MLR CFSE-low populations of the donor or recipient. The cumulative frequency of alloreactive clones was calculated as a percentage of all sequences, weighted by copy number. The immuneACCESS repertoire file appears here via TCRdb, limited to in-frame rearrangements. These files lack a portion of the clones; in checked studies, under half of the deficit traces to unresolved V genes, and the cause of the others is not known. V, J and clone size are those of that table, while D and trimming were read from the DNA. The sample data list about 57,000 clones, and around nine tenths of these were observed just once. 1.5% to 2% of the sample goes to the ten largest clones.

Worth noting for this clone: Which antigen it targets is not known. One base away there is no much larger clone; base qualities are not given.

CDR1 and CDR2, per the germline V gene, are LGHNA and YNFKEQ. After removal of 4 bases from V and 6 bases from J, the junction retains 8 bases not matched to a gene. Inclusive of the bounding cysteine and phenylalanine, the CDR3 is 17 residues long. This entry keeps only the CDR3 DNA: 51 bases, framed from base 1. Blood samples were collected up to 4 times in the first month after transplant and then at least monthly when available. The starting material was PBMCs, obtained 26 days after transplant. This clonotype was sampled from a human patient who received an intestinal transplant, so some T cells may come from the graft donor. The rearrangement joined TRBV4-2 to TRBJ2-1; TRBD2 lines up with 14 middle nucleotides. The DNA reads as follows: TGTGCCAGCAGCCCGGATTCCGGGACTAGCGGGGGCAATGAGCAGTTCTTC. It translates to CASSPDSGTSGGNEQFF.